One and the same sample provided the 11 T cell receptor beta chains below, sequenced in a study of blood T cell repertoires in COVID-19. Only in-frame clones appear in the TCRdb table, and some are missing; sequencing was by immunoSEQ multiplex PCR. The data show roughly 250,000 clones, about 90% seen once. Material for sequencing was peripheral blood. These receptors came from a woman aged 25 to 39 with COVID-19, enrolled during active disease.

Note on this clone: Additional DNA sequences in this sample encode the identical CDR3. The chain joins TRBV11-2 to TRBJ2-3; the match to TRBD2 covers 12 bases. V shed 5 bases, J shed 5 bases, and the junction held 5 bases outside the gene matches. This CDR3 is built from 15 residues. Germline assignment: CDR1 SGHAT and CDR2 FQNNGV. The CDR3 is CASSPSGGAGDTQYF. CDR3 bases: TGTGCCAGCAGCCCTAGCGGGGGGGCAGGAGATACGCAGTATTTT.

This chain links TRBV2 with TRBJ2-7; D gene uncertain. CDR1 is SNHLY, CDR2 FYNNEI, per germline. This CDR3 contains 14 residues. V lost 3 bases and J lost 3, with 12 bases in between. The CDR3 loop is CASSEGFQLYEQYF. CDR3 nucleotides: TGTGCCAGCAGTGAGGGCTTTCAGCTCTACGAGCAGTACTTC. Full variable domain (remainder filled in from reference TRBV2 and TRBJ2-7): EPEVTQTPSHQVTQMGQEVILRCVPISNHLYFYWYRQILGQKVEFLVSFYNNEISEKSEIFDDQFSVERPDGSNFTLKIRSTKLEDSAMYFCASSEGFQLYEQYFGPGTRLTVT.

The V gene is TRBV29-1, the J gene TRBJ2-1; 7 bases align to TRBD2. The CDR3 consists of 14 residues. Unmatched junction bases numbered 9, after V lost 4 bases and J lost 6 bases. Germline V gene lookup returns CDR1 SQVTM and CDR2 ANQGSEA. The CDR3 DNA reads as TGCAGCGTTGCGCCTAGCGGTTTTTCCAATGAGCAGTTCTTC. Its translation is CSVAPSGFSNEQFF.

This clone has only a few counts. The chain employs TRBV2 and TRBJ1-1; D perhaps matches TRBD1 (6 bases). The V and J ends lost 3 bases and 3 bases respectively, with 8 bases between them. Germline V gene sequence: CDR1 SNHLY, CDR2 FYNNEI. The CDR3 extends over 13 amino acids. The CDR3 bases are TGTGCCAGCAGTGAGGACAGAGACACTGAAGCTTTCTTT. Its protein is CASSEDRDTEAFF.

A single count supports this clone. The chain is built from TRBV2 and TRBJ1-5; 8 bases are a match to TRBD1. Germline V lookup: CDR1 SNHLY, CDR2 FYNNEI. The CDR3 totals 14 residues. Unmatched junction bases numbered 3, after V lost 6 bases and J lost 2 bases. CDR3 sequence reads: CASRPGGGNQPQHF. The CDR3 DNA is TGTGCCAGCAGACCAGGGGGCGGCAATCAGCCCCAGCATTTT.

The chain couples TRBV18 to TRBJ1-5; tentatively, D is TRBD1 (6 bases). Trimming removed 5 bases from V and 5 bases from J, with 16 bases in between. CDR1 and CDR2 (germline): KGHSH, LQKENI. This CDR3 comprises 15 residues. CDR3 coding DNA: TGTGCCAGCTCAGGCCCTGGGGGGGCGGATCAGCCCCAGCATTTT. Amino acids: CASSGPGGADQPQHF.

The chain carries TRBV13 and TRBJ2-3; possible D gene TRBD2, 6 bases. Germline CDR1 reads PRHDT; CDR2 reads FYEKMQ (reference sequence). V lost 0 bases to trimming and J lost 4 bases, with 14 bases between them. The CDR3 is 16 amino acids. The CDR3 bases are TGTGCCAGCAGCTTAGGGTCTAGGTGGGGGGCAGATACGCAGTATTTT. Its protein is CASSLGSRWGADTQYF.

The chain uses TRBV9 and TRBJ2-7; unclear D gene. Germline V CDR1 and CDR2: SGDLS, YYNGEE. Trimming pared 0 bases from V and 3 bases from J, leaving 10 bases between. This CDR3 region has 14 residues. CDR3 amino acids: CASSVGLFNYEQYF. CDR3 nucleotide sequence: TGTGCCAGCAGCGTAGGGCTTTTTAACTACGAGCAGTACTTC. Drawing the rest from reference TRBV9 and TRBJ2-7, the complete variable domain is DSGVTQTPKHLITATGQRVTLRCSPRSGDLSVYWYQQSLDQGLQFLIQYYNGEERAKGNILERFSAQQFPDLHSELNLSSLELGDSALYFCASSVGLFNYEQYFGPGTRLTVT.

This clone was seen only once. The rearrangement links TRBV2 to TRBJ2-7, with D possibly TRBD2 on 6 matching bases. Germline CDR1 SNHLY, CDR2 FYNNEI. V was shortened by 0 bases and J by 3 bases, with 6 bases between the two germline ends. This CDR3 has 13 residues. This CDR3 reads CASSEARGYEQYF. As DNA, the CDR3 is TGTGCCAGCAGTGAAGCGCGGGGCTACGAGCAGTACTTC. The variable domain in full, with the rest retrieved from reference TRBV2 and TRBJ2-7, is EPEVTQTPSHQVTQMGQEVILRCVPISNHLYFYWYRQILGQKVEFLVSFYNNEISEKSEIFDDQFSVERPDGSNFTLKIRSTKLEDSAMYFCASSEARGYEQYFGPGTRLTVT.

The J gene is TRBJ1-6, the V gene TRBV4-1, with 7 bases fitting TRBD1. The CDR3 runs 16 residues. With 4 bases clipped from V and 3 bases from J, the junction kept 6 bases outside the gene matches. In germline, CDR1 is MGHRA, CDR2 YSYEKL. As DNA, the CDR3 is TGCGCCAGCAGCCCCAGGGGGACCAACTATAATTCACCCCTCCACTTT. This codes for CASSPRGTNYNSPLHF.

This chain links TRBV11-2 with TRBJ1-5; D possibly corresponds to TRBD1 (5 bases). Germline CDR1 is SGHAT and CDR2 is FQNNGV. The CDR3 totals 14 residues. Trimming removed 4 bases from V and 7 bases from J, with 14 bases in between. Here the CDR3 DNA reads TGTGCCAGCAGCTCTCGACCGGGGGGGCAGCCCCAGCATTTT. Protein product: CASSSRPGGQPQHF.